The sequence of this T cell receptor beta chain was determined in a study of cytomegalovirus exposure and HLA in healthy donors. Study-level points and caveats: A later analysis showed HLA-associated TCR beta chains outstripping equally common others in clonal expansion.

The study ran its PCR with 60 Vbeta and 13 Jbeta primers. TCRdb's table, derived via immunoSEQ multiplex PCR, lists solely in-frame clones and lacks some. The sample shows 150,000 to 200,000 clones, more than 65% of them seen only once. The CDR3 loop spans 13 amino acids. The V end was cut by 5 bases, the J end by 1 base, with 8 bases between. Germline CDR1 reads SGHTA; CDR2 reads FQGTGA. A word on this clone: Antigen unknown.

This TCR was recovered from a man in his fifties in good health and CMV-seronegative. The chain has TRBV7-3 and TRBJ1-1; D not certain. Material: PBMCs. DNA for the CDR3: TGTGCCAGCAGCCTTTCAGAGAACACTGAAGCTTTCTTT. Translating it yields CASSLSENTEAFF.